The 3 T cell receptor beta chains below were found in one sample sequenced in a study of blood T cell repertoires in COVID-19. This table comes from immunoSEQ multiplex PCR, and its TCRdb copy is limited to in-frame clones, with some not included. In the table there are about 170,000 clones, approximately 81% of which are singletons. The specimen was peripheral blood. The receptors derive from a human donor with acute or convalescent COVID-19. The donor label of this sample is uncertain.

The chain couples TRBV7-2 to TRBJ2-7; 7 nucleotides line up with TRBD1. J gave up 2 bases and V 3 bases, and 7 bases lay outside the gene matches. Looked up from germline, CDR1 is SGHTA and CDR2 is FQGNSA. The CDR3 consists of 15 residues. The CDR3 nucleotides are TGTGCCAGCAGCTTGGCCGGGACAGCGACCTACGAGCAGTACTTC. This codes for CASSLAGTATYEQYF.

V usage is TRBV4-3 and J usage is TRBJ1-4; D ambiguous. The CDR3 has 14 amino acids. V lost 1 base to trimming and J lost 2 bases, with 5 bases between them. In germline, CDR1 is LGHNA, CDR2 YSLEER. The CDR3 DNA reads as TGCGCCAGCAGCCAAGCTAGGACTAATGAAAAACTGTTTTTT. The encoded protein is CASSQARTNEKLFF.

This clone was detected only once. V gene TRBV11-2 combines with J gene TRBJ2-5, with a tentative D call TRBD2 (6 bases). The CDR3 runs to 13 residues. V was cut by 4 bases and J by 5 bases, with 11 bases left in between. Germline V gene lookup returns CDR1 SGHAT and CDR2 FQNNGV. The CDR3 is CASSWGVSETQYF. CDR3 DNA: TGTGCCAGCAGCTGGGGGGTTTCGGAGACCCAGTACTTC.